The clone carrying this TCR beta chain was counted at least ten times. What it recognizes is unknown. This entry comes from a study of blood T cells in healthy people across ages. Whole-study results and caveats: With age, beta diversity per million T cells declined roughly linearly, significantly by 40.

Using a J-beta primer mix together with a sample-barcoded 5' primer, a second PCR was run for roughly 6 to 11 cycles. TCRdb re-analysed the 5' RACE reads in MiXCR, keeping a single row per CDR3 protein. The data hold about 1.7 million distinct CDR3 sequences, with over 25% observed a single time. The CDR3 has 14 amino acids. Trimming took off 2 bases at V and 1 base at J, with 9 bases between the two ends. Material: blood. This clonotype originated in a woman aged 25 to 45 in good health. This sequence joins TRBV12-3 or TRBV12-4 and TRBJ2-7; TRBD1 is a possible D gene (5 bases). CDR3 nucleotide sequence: TGTGCCAGCAGTTTAAGGGGAATTTCCTACGAGCAGTACTTC. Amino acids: CASSLRGISYEQYF.